What follows describes a single T cell receptor (beta chain). What this receptor recognizes is not known. Base qualities are not recorded, but no much larger clone differs from it by a single base. For CDR1 and CDR2, the germline V gene lists SGHTA and FQGNSA. At the junction V is shortened by 3 bases and J by 5 bases, with 16 bases in between. From the cysteine through the phenylalanine, the CDR3 covers 15 amino acids. Only the CDR3 part of the read is kept: 45 bases, read in frame from the first base. Library preparation employed the immunoSEQ multiplex PCR assay. For the multiplex PCR, a mixture combining 60 forward primers for TCR Vbeta segments and 13 reverse primers for TCR Jbeta segments was used. A multiplex PCR assay on genomic DNA amplified the CDR3 region of rearranged TCR beta genes. The amplified TCR beta libraries were sequenced on the Illumina HiSeq System as 87-base-pair reads. As for the authors' bioinformatics: In a later analysis, 77 million or so unique TCR beta chains were counted across the 650 to 750 repertoires, and roughly 11 million of these chains were shared by at least two donors. Raw reads were error-corrected and collapsed into unique sequences by a nearest-neighbor algorithm in which closely related sequences were merged to remove PCR and sequencing errors. CDR3 sequences were aligned to IMGT reference sequences to assign V, D and J gene segments. For a sequence to be retained, a match of at least six nucleotides to both a V gene segment and a J gene segment was required. A rearrangement counted as productive if the CDR3 had no stop codons and remained in frame with V and J, and every other rearrangement counted as non-productive. CDR3 was defined by IMGT convention, running from the second conserved V-encoded cysteine to the conserved J-encoded phenylalanine. Sequences without an unambiguous match to a single V gene segment were excluded from the earlier analysis of several hundred of the donors. In an earlier analysis of a few hundred of the donors, V segments were called functional above 56.7% productive rearrangements and were called segregating when the between-donor standard deviation exceeded 5%. To diagnose cytomegalovirus status from the catalog of TCR beta chain sequences, a statistical classification framework was built. A later analysis assigned V and J genes by comparing TCR nucleotide sequences with IMGT/GENE-DB human TR gene sequences. In a later analysis, CDR3 sequences and most-parsimonious VDJ recombination scenarios were assigned using the TCRdist pipeline. A later analysis defined each TCR beta chain by its CDR3 amino acid sequence plus V-gene family, and excluded reads lacking a unique V-gene family. As a way to deal with suspected cross-contamination and a sequencing artifact, a later analysis dropped over 550 nucleotide sequences that were highly shared and had low generation probability. For each public chain, a later analysis derived a clonal expansion index from normalized ranks of inferred template counts within each repertoire. In a later analysis, generation probabilities were computed with a VDJ recombination model fitted to out-of-frame rearrangements, and the resulting probabilities were checked against IGoR. In a later analysis, hypergeometric tests were used to score TCR-TCR, TCR-HLA and TCR-CMV co-occurrence, with a repertoire-size bias correction applied to TCR pairs. To estimate false discovery rates, a later analysis permuted the HLA or CMV assignments 20 times. In a later analysis, co-occurring TCRs were grouped with DBSCAN, and TCRdist sequence similarity was added when clustering was performed within HLA-allele-positive subsets. Repertoires with fewer than 30,000 or more than 120,000 public chains were left out of co-occurrence clustering, as were a handful of repertoires with anomalous nucleotide sharing. Not all clones reach the TCRdb copy of this immuneACCESS table, which keeps in-frame sequences only. Checked studies attribute under half of the gap to unresolved V genes and leave the rest unexplained. V and J calls and clone size come straight from that table; D and trimming were deduced from the DNA. In this sample the table shows tens of thousands of clones, about 80% of which occur a single time. The ten most abundant clones make up 1.4% of the sample.

The data are from a study of cytomegalovirus exposure and HLA in healthy donors (dated by TCRdb to about 2017). Regarding the research as a whole: In an earlier analysis of fewer than 750 of the donors, approximately 300 Gb of sequence data and 117 million unique TCR beta sequences from 150 million to 200 million T cells were reported. An early release that covered approximately 600 HLA-typed donors contained approximately 300 gigabases of sequencing data and about 93 million unique TCR sequences. The genetic ancestry cluster associated with self-reported Caucasian donors included over 65% of the 398 genotyped donors. The study aimed to test whether signatures of past pathogen exposure could be identified by cataloging public T cell receptors. The study used immunosequencing to profile the T cell repertoires of 600 to 850 subjects and linked those repertoires to cytomegalovirus serostatus. Besides the first cohort of about 730 subjects, a separate validation cohort made up of over a hundred different subjects was used. The study combined high-throughput TCR immunosequencing, statistical association of individual TCRs with disease status, and machine learning to predict cytomegalovirus infection status. A later analysis re-examined previously published TCR beta repertoires from just over 650 donors and added high-resolution HLA genotyping to investigate patterns of TCR occurrence. Rather than drawing on any new phenotypic data, the later analysis identified candidate immune exposures from TCR beta sequences and the way those sequences occurred across donors. An earlier analysis of roughly 600 of the donors used high-throughput TCR beta sequencing to judge whether each TCR beta V gene segment behaved as functional or pseudogenic. Donor age, sex, ethnicity and CMV serostatus were collected together with the repertoire data. A later genetic analysis took genome-wide SNP genotypes for about 60% of the roughly 670 donors and used that subset as a discovery cohort. All discovery cohort repertoires had been generated using a single sequencing platform. Class I and class II HLA loci were covered by the typing at four-digit resolution. Typing coverage differed by locus: A, B, C, DRB1 and DQB1 were typed in roughly 629-630 donors, DQA1 in about 500, DPA1 in around 600, and DPB1 in 400 to 480. Because of strong linkage in the cohort, roughly five DR-DQ haplotypes were treated as single units for association and clustering. Across under 500 genotyped donors of the cohort, an average of about 240,000 unique TCR beta nucleotide sequences per donor were sequenced, and roughly a sixth of those sequences were non-productive.

Here is what the overall study found, with its caveats: A few of the identified cytomegalovirus-associated TCR beta chains were confirmed in vitro to be specific for cytomegalovirus antigens. At a false discovery rate of 0.05, a later analysis linked fewer than 20,000 TCR beta sequences to specific HLA alleles. Over 15 rarely observed V segments, including chromosome 9 orphons, were excluded from the earlier analysis of approximately 500 of the donors because counts were too low. When HLA alleles, especially DR and DQ, strongly co-occurred, attributing TCR associations to individual alleles was difficult. A later analysis found that most CMV-associated TCR beta chains appeared HLA-restricted, with HLA associations seemingly driven largely by CMV exposure. A later genetic analysis reported fewer N-insertions in productive TCRs among donors in an Asian-associated ancestry cluster than the approximately 700-donor mean. In a later analysis, the rate of TCR association differed among HLA loci, with DRB1 alleles having the most associated TCRs and HLA-C alleles having the fewest. The classifier was reported to diagnose cytomegalovirus status with high specificity and sensitivity in both the original and validation cohorts. The study listed approximately 150 TCR beta chains as associated with cytomegalovirus. A later genetic analysis associated a missense DCLRE1C variant with V-gene and J-gene trimming of TCR beta chains, and an independent cohort replicated the association. Because HLA typing was unavailable for some donors at each locus, only the typed subset was used in association tests. In an earlier analysis of a few hundred of the donors, most TCR beta V segments were observed in productive rearrangements about 87% or about 30% of the time, broadly matching IMGT annotations. In this cohort, only TCR beta chains were sequenced, and detectable features were limited by the absence of alpha or paired-chain data. Correlated functional status among segregating V segments might be attributable to linkage disequilibrium, but an unknown experimental factor could not be ruled out. According to a later analysis, parvovirus B19, influenza, CMV and Epstein-Barr virus appeared linked to several top co-occurrence clusters. For the cohort, immune exposure information was limited to CMV serostatus. A later analysis found that HLA-associated TCR beta chains were more clonally expanded and had lower generation probabilities than equally common non-associated chains. It was suggested by the authors that the approach could potentially be generalized to other disease states and immunological phenotypes. Roughly uniform sequencing depth across donors was assumed in presence/absence analyses, although this assumption may not hold. A cluster of highly shared sequence variants was judged likely to be a technical artifact of the sequencing pipeline. A further reported finding was that TCR beta sequences accurately predicted the HLA-A and HLA-B alleles for most subjects in the first cohort. Some IMGT-functional V segments, including TRBV6-2 and TRBV6-3, could not be distinguished by the 87-base-pair reads and were therefore excluded. Most TCR sequences were seen in very few donors, while some public TCRs were found in many individuals.

The cohort consisted of 666 healthy bone marrow donors. All cohort members were sampled while nominally healthy, although unrecorded immune exposures were likely present. The donor tested CMV seronegative, placing the donor among the approximately 400 seronegative members of the cohort. Each donor provided a peripheral blood sample, and peripheral blood mononuclear cells were used for TCR beta sequencing. Genomic DNA extraction from the blood cell samples was performed with the Qiagen DNeasy Blood Extraction Kit. The receptor's source is a male donor in good health and CMV-seronegative. Specimen: PBMCs. The chain links TRBV7-2 with TRBJ1-1; there is no confident call for the D gene. The DNA sequence follows: TGTGCCAGCAGCTTGTACCGGGGTCGGAGGACTGAAGCTTTCTTT. Protein translation: CASSLYRGRRTEAFF.